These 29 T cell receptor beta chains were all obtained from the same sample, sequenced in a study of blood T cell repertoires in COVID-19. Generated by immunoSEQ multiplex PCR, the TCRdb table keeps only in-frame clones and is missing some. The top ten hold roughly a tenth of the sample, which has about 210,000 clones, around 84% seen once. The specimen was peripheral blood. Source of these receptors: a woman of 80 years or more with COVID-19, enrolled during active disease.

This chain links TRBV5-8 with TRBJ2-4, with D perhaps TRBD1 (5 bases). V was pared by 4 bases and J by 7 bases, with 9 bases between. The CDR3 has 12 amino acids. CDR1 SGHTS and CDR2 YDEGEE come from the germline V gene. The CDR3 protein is CASSTRVNIQYF. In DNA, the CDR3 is TGTGCCAGCAGCACCAGGGTGAACATTCAGTACTTC.

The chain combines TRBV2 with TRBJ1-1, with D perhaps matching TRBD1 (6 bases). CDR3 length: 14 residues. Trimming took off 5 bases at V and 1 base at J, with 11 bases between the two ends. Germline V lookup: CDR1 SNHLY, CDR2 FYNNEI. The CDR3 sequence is CASSSDSPNTEAFF. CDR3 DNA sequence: TGTGCCAGCAGTTCGGACAGCCCGAACACTGAAGCTTTCTTT.

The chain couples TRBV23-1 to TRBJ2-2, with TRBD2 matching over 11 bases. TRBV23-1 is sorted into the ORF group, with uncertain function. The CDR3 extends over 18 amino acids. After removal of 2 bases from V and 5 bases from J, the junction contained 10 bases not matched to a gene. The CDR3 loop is CASSQRETSGKGTGELFF. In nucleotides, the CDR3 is TGCGCCAGCAGTCAACGCGAGACTAGCGGGAAGGGGACCGGGGAGCTGTTTTTT.

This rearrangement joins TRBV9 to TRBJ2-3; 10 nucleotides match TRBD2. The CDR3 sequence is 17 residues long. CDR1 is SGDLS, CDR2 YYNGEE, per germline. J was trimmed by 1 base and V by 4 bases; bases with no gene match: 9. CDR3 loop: CASSPNSGGIRTDTQYF. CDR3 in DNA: TGTGCCAGCAGCCCCAATAGCGGGGGGATTCGCACAGATACGCAGTATTTT. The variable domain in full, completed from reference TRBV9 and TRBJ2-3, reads DSGVTQTPKHLITATGQRVTLRCSPRSGDLSVYWYQQSLDQGLQFLIQYYNGEERAKGNILERFSAQQFPDLHSELNLSSLELGDSALYFCASSPNSGGIRTDTQYFGPGTRLTVL.

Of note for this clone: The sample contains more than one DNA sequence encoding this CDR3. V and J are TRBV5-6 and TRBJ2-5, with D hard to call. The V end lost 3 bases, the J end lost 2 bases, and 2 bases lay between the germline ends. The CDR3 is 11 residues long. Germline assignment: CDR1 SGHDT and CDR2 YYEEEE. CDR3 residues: CASSSQETQYF. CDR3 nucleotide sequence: TGTGCCAGCAGCTCGCAAGAGACCCAGTACTTC.

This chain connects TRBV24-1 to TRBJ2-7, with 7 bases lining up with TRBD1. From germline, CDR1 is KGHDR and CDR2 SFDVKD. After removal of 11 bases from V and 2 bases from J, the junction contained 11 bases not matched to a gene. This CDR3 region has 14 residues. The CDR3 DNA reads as TGTGCCATCGCAACCGGGACAGAGCCCTACGAGCAGTACTTC. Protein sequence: CAIATGTEPYEQYF.

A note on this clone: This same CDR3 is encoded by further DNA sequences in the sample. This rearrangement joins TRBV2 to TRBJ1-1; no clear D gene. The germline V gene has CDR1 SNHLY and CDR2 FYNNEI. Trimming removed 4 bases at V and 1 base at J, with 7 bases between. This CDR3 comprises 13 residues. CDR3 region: CASSVGGNTEAFF. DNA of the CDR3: TGTGCCAGCAGTGTGGGAGGGAACACTGAAGCTTTCTTT.

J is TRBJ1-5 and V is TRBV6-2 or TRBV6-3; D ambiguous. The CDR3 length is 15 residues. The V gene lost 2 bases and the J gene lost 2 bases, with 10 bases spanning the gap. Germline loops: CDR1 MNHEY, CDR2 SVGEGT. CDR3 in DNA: TGTGCCAGCAGTTACCTCCGTGGAGGCAATCAGCCCCAGCATTTT. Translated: CASSYLRGGNQPQHF.

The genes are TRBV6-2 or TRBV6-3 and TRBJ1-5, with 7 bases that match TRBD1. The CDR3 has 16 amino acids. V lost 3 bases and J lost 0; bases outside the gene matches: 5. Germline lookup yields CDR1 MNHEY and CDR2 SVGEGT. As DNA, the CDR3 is TGTGCCAGCAGTTATAAACAGGGGATTAGCAATCAGCCCCAGCATTTT. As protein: CASSYKQGISNQPQHF.

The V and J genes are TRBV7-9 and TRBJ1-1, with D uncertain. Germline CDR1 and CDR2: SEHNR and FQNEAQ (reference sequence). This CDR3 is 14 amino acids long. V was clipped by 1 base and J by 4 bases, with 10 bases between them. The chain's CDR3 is CASSLETGSTEAFF. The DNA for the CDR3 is TGTGCCAGCAGCTTAGAGACGGGTTCCACTGAAGCTTTCTTT.

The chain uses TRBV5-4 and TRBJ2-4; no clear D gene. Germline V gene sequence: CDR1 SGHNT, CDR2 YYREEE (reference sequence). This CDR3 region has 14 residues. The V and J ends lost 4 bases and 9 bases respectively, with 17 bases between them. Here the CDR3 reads CASSPPEDAAIQYF. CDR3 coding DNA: TGTGCCAGCAGCCCCCCAGAGGATGCGGCCATTCAGTACTTC.

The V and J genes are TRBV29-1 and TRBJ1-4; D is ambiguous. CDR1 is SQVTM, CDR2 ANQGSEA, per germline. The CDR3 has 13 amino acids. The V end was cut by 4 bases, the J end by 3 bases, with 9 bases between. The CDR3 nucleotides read TGCAGCGTTGCATTACAGCCTAATGAAAAACTGTTTTTT. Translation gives CSVALQPNEKLFF.

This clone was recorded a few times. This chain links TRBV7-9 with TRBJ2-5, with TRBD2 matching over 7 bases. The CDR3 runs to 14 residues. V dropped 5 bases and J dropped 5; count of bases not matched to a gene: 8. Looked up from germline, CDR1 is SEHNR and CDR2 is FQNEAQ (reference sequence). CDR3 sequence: CASSQRLAAETQYF. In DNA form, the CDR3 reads TGTGCCAGCAGCCAACGGCTAGCGGCGGAGACCCAGTACTTC. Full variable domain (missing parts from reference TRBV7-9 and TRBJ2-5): DTGVSQNPRHKITKRGQNVTFRCDPISEHNRLYWYRQTLGQGPEFLTYFQNEAQLEKSRLLSDRFSAERPKGSFSTLEIQRTEQGDSAMYLCASSQRLAAETQYFGPGTRLLVL.

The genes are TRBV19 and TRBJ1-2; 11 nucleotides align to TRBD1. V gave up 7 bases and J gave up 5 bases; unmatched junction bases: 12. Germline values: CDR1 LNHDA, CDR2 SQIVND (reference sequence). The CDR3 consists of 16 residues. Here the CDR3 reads CASIPGGQGARYGYTF. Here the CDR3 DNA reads TGTGCCAGTATCCCCGGAGGACAGGGGGCAAGGTATGGCTACACCTTC.

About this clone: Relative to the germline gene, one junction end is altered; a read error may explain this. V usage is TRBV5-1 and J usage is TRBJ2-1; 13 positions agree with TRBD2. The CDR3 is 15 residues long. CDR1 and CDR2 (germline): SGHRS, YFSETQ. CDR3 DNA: TGCGCCAGCAGCTTCTCCGGGACTAGCGGGACTGAGGAGTTCTTC. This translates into CASSFSGTSGTEEFF.

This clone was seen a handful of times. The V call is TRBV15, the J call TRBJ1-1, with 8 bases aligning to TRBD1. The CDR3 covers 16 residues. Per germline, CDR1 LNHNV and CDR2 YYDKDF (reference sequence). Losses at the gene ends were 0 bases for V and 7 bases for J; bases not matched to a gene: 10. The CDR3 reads CATSRDNDRGHYEAFF. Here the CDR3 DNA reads TGTGCCACCAGCAGAGACAACGACAGGGGCCATTATGAAGCTTTCTTT.

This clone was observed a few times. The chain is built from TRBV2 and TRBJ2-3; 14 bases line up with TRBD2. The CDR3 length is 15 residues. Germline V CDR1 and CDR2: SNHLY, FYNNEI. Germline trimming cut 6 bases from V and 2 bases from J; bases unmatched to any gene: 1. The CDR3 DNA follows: TGTGCCAGCAGGACTAGCGGGGGGGTCACAGATACGCAGTATTTT. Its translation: CASRTSGGVTDTQYF.

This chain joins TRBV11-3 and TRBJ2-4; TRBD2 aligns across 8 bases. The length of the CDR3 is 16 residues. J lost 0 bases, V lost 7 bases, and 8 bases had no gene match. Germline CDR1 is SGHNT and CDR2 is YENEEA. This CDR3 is CASTERGILAKNIQYF. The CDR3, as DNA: TGTGCCAGCACTGAGCGGGGGATACTAGCCAAAAACATTCAGTACTTC.

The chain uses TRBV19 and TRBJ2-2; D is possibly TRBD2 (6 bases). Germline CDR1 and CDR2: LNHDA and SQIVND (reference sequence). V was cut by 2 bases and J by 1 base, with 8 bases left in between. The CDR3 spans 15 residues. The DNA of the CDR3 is TGTGCCAGTAGTATACAGGGAGGGAACACCGGGGAGCTGTTTTTT. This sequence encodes CASSIQGGNTGELFF.

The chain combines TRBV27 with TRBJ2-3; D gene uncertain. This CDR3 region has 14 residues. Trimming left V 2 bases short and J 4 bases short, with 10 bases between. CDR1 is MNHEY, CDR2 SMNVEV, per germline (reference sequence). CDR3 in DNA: TGTGCCAGCAGTTTAGGGCTGGGCTCAGATACGCAGTATTTT. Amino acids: CASSLGLGSDTQYF.

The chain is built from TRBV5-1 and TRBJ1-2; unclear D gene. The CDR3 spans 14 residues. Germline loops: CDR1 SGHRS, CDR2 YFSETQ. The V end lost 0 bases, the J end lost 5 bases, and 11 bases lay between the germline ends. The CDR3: CASSLDSTEYGYTF. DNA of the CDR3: TGCGCCAGCAGCTTGGACTCCACTGAGTATGGCTACACCTTC.

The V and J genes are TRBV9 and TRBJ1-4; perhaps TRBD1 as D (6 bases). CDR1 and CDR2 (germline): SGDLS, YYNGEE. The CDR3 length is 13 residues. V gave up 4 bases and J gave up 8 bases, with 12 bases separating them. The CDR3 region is CASSSRDTEKLFF. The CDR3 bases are TGTGCCAGCAGCTCCCGGGACACCGAAAAACTGTTTTTT.

The DNA for the CDR3 is TGTGCCAGCGGGCAACAGTATAATTCACCCCTCCACTTT. This gives the protein CASGQQYNSPLHF. This rearrangement joins TRBV7-3 to TRBJ1-6; D remains unclear. Trimming pared 8 bases from V and 4 bases from J, leaving 9 bases between. The CDR3 is 13 amino acids. Per the germline V gene, CDR1 is SGHTA and CDR2 is FQGTGA. The whole variable domain, filled in from reference TRBV7-3 and TRBJ1-6, reads GAGVSQTPSNKVTEKGKYVELRCDPISGHTALYWYRQSLGQGPEFLIYFQGTGAADDSGLPNDRFFAVRPEGSVSTLKIQRTERGDSAVYLCASGQQYNSPLHFGNGTRLTVT.

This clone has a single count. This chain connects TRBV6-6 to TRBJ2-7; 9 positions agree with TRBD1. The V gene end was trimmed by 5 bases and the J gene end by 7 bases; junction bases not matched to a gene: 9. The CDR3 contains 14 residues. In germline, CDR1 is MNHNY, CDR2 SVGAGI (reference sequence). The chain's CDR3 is CASSGPGQGSEQYF. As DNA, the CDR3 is TGTGCCAGCAGTGGCCCGGGACAGGGTTCTGAGCAGTACTTC.

The CDR3, as DNA: TGTGCCAGCAGTGAGCAGGACAGGGTTACCGGTGAGCAGTTCTTC. Translated: CASSEQDRVTGEQFF. The chain employs TRBV6-4 and TRBJ2-1; 8 bases are shared with TRBD1. From germline, CDR1 is MRHNA and CDR2 SNTAGT. The CDR3 runs to 15 residues. V dropped 3 bases and J dropped 9; count of bases not matched to a gene: 10.

DNA of the CDR3: TGTGCCAGCAGTTACCTACAGGGGAATTCTTTACTGAACACTGAAGCTTTCTTT. Protein product: CASSYLQGNSLLNTEAFF. The rearrangement joins TRBV6-2 or TRBV6-3 to TRBJ1-1; 7 nucleotides match TRBD1. The germline gives CDR1 MNHEY, CDR2 SVGEGT. The trim removed 2 bases at V and 0 bases at J, leaving 12 bases unmatched. CDR3 length: 18 amino acids.

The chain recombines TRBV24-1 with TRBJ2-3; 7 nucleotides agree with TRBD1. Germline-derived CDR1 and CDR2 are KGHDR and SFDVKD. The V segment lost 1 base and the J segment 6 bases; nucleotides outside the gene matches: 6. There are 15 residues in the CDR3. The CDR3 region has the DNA TGTGCCACCAGTGATTTAGGGGGCCGCTCGGATACGCAGTATTTT. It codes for CATSDLGGRSDTQYF.

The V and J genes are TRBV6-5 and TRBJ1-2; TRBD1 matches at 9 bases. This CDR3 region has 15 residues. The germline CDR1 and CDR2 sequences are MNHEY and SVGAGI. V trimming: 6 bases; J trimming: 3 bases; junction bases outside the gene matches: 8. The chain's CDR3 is CASRSGTGFYYGYTF. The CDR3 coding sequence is TGTGCCAGCAGAAGCGGGACAGGGTTTTACTATGGCTACACCTTC.

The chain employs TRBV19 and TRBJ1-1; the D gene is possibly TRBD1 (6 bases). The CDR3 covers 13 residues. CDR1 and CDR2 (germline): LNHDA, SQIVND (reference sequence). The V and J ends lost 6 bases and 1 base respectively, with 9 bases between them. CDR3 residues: CASSPTGNTEAFF. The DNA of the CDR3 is TGTGCCAGTAGCCCGACAGGGAACACTGAAGCTTTCTTT.